The entry that follows covers one T cell receptor beta chain sequence. Its antigen is not known. The data stem from a study of Graves' ophthalmopathy and Graves' hyperthyroidism. About the study: At the time of initial diagnosis and before any treatment, peripheral blood was collected.

Beta-chain TCR CDR3 regions were amplified from RNA transcripts. First-round RT-PCR employed HTBI primers, with a second-round multiplex PCR after it. TCRdb analysed the multiplex PCR reads with MiXCR anew, one entry per CDR3 protein. Among fewer than 650,000 distinct CDR3 sequences listed, approximately 21% were seen once. Germline V CDR1 and CDR2: SGHTA, FQGTGA. Trimming removed 3 bases from V and 8 bases from J, with 8 bases in between. This CDR3 has 13 residues. Findings of the study overall: Discrimination between ophthalmopathy and stable hyperthyroidism by a 13-signature model showed about 85% sensitivity and 70% to 82% specificity.

The specimen sequenced was peripheral blood. The rearrangement links TRBV7-3 to TRBJ1-6; D not resolved. The receptor was derived from a woman aged 18-35 years with stable Graves' hyperthyroidism. Some clones in this sample may be carry-over from other donors' samples. The CDR3 DNA reads TGTGCCAGCAGCTTGACCCGGGATTCACCCCTCCACTTT. Amino acids: CASSLTRDSPLHF.